Shown below are 30 T cell receptor beta chains from a single sample sequenced in a study of beta chain features in type 1 diabetes. General observations from the study: Moderately but significantly shorter TCRB CDR3s were found in Type 1 diabetes patients in all four CD4+ subsets.

No antigen has been assigned to these receptors. The isolated RNA, all of it, was reverse transcribed, so expressed TCRB transcripts were what got sequenced. Method: immunoSEQ multiplex PCR; TCRdb's copy keeps in-frame clones and lacks some. The sample has 630,000 or so clones, over 13% seen once. What was sequenced was naive CD4+ T cells from blood. The receptors were gathered from a man aged 18 to 30 with type 1 diabetes.

The chain employs TRBV30 and TRBJ2-1; no reliable D call. This CDR3 has 14 residues. The germline CDR1 and CDR2 sequences are GTSNPN and SVGIG (reference sequence). V dropped 2 bases and J dropped 9 bases, with 17 bases sitting between them. CDR3 nucleotide sequence: TGTGCCTGGAGTAGGAGTAGCCATTTGGGTGAGCAGTTCTTC. This encodes CAWSRSSHLGEQFF. Drawing the rest from reference TRBV30 and TRBJ2-1, the complete variable domain is SQTIHQWPATLVQPVGSPLSLECTVEGTSNPNLYWYRQAAGRGLQLLFYSVGIGQISSEVPQNLSASRPQDRQFILSSKKLLLSDSGFYLCAWSRSSHLGEQFFGPGTRLTVL.

The rearrangement joins TRBV19 to TRBJ2-1; D may be TRBD2 (5 bases). The V gene lost 0 bases and the J gene lost 8 bases, with 14 bases spanning the gap. Per the germline V gene, CDR1 is LNHDA and CDR2 is SQIVND (reference sequence). This CDR3 is 15 amino acids long. In nucleotides, the CDR3 is TGTGCCAGTAGTATAGAATCTCGGGATGGAGATGAGCAGTTCTTC. Residues: CASSIESRDGDEQFF.

There are a few counts of this clone. This chain links TRBV9 with TRBJ2-1; the D call may be TRBD1 or TRBD2 (5 bases each). CDR1 SGDLS and CDR2 YYNGEE come from the germline V gene. The CDR3 length is 11 residues. Trimming left V 4 bases short and J 12 bases short, with 11 bases between. DNA for the CDR3: TGTGCCAGCAGCTCCCATGGGGGGCAGTTCTTC. This gives the protein CASSSHGGQFF. Full variable domain (remainder filled in from reference TRBV9 and TRBJ2-1): DSGVTQTPKHLITATGQRVTLRCSPRSGDLSVYWYQQSLDQGLQFLIQYYNGEERAKGNILERFSAQQFPDLHSELNLSSLELGDSALYFCASSSHGGQFFGPGTRLTVL.

Here the CDR3 reads CARGDYLQGGANVLTF. Written as DNA, the CDR3 is TGTGCCAGGGGGGACTACCTACAAGGTGGGGCCAACGTCCTGACTTTC. The rearrangement links TRBV2 to TRBJ2-6, with 7 bases matching TRBD2. CDR3 length: 16 residues. Germline trimming cut 9 bases from V and 3 bases from J; bases unmatched to any gene: 11. Germline CDR1 and CDR2: SNHLY and FYNNEI.

This clone was seen a handful of times. The V call is TRBV5-1, the J call TRBJ2-3; 8 bases line up with TRBD1. V shed 0 bases, J shed 2 bases, and the junction held 5 bases outside the gene matches. CDR1 and CDR2 from the germline V gene are SGHRS and YFSETQ. CDR3 length: 16 residues. CDR3 nucleotides: TGCGCCAGCAGCTTGGTTGGACAGGGTCTCACAGATACGCAGTATTTT. Protein sequence: CASSLVGQGLTDTQYF.

The chain combines TRBV30 with TRBJ2-6, with D possibly TRBD2 on 6 matching bases. The CDR3 is 15 amino acids. Between the trimmed V and J ends, which lost 1 base and 2 bases, there was a span of 9 bases. Per germline, CDR1 GTSNPN and CDR2 SVGIG (reference sequence). The CDR3 sequence is CAWSGGEAGANVLTF. CDR3 sequence (DNA): TGTGCCTGGAGTGGCGGGGAGGCTGGGGCCAACGTCCTGACTTTC.

In this sample, this clone turned up a few times. The rearrangement links TRBV7-2 to TRBJ2-5; D assignment may be TRBD1 or TRBD2 (5 bases each). V gave up 5 bases and J gave up 2 bases, with 9 bases separating them. This CDR3 has 13 residues. CDR1 is SGHTA and CDR2 is FQGNSA in the germline V gene. The CDR3 nucleotides are TGTGCCAGCAGCCCCAGGGAGCAAGAGACCCAGTACTTC. Protein product: CASSPREQETQYF.

The gene calls are TRBV11-2 and TRBJ2-7; 8 bases are shared with TRBD1. Germline V CDR1 and CDR2: SGHAT, FQNNGV. This CDR3 is 15 amino acids long. V lost 5 bases and J lost 0; bases outside the gene matches: 6. In DNA form, the CDR3 reads TGTGCCAGCAGCCCACCGGGACAGGTCTCCTACGAGCAGTACTTC. Protein product: CASSPPGQVSYEQYF.

The chain has TRBV7-2 and TRBJ1-1, with D uncertain. This CDR3 comprises 13 residues. Between the trimmed V and J ends, which lost 2 bases and 2 bases, there was a span of 6 bases. Germline values: CDR1 SGHTA, CDR2 FQGNSA. CDR3 in DNA: TGTGCCAGCAGCTTACACGGAAACACTGAAGCTTTCTTT. Protein: CASSLHGNTEAFF. The full variable domain, its missing parts supplied by reference TRBV7-2 and TRBJ1-1, is GAGVSQSPSNKVTEKGKDVELRCDPISGHTALYWYRQSLGQGLEFLIYFQGNSAPDKSGLPSDRFSAERTGGSVSTLTIQRTQQEDSAVYLCASSLHGNTEAFFGQGTRLTVV.

This clone has a handful of counts. The V call is TRBV29-1, the J call TRBJ2-1, with 10 bases identical to TRBD2. Unmatched junction bases numbered 6, after V lost 6 bases and J lost 4 bases. The CDR3 loop spans 14 amino acids. Germline loops: CDR1 SQVTM, CDR2 ANQGSEA. The CDR3 protein is CSVKSGRAYNEQFF. The CDR3 nucleotides read TGCAGCGTAAAAAGCGGGAGGGCATACAATGAGCAGTTCTTC.

In regard to this clone: Other DNA variants within this sample encode the same CDR3. The genes are TRBV30 and TRBJ2-1, with D unclear. V was trimmed by 1 base and J by 0 bases, leaving 4 bases between them. CDR1 and CDR2 (germline): GTSNPN, SVGIG (reference sequence). The CDR3 is 13 amino acids. The CDR3 DNA is TGTGCCTGGAGTGAAAGCTCCTACAATGAGCAGTTCTTC. It encodes CAWSESSYNEQFF.

The chain joins TRBV7-2 to TRBJ2-1; perhaps TRBD1 as D (5 bases). The ends were cut back, 8 bases at V and 9 bases at J, with 26 bases in the middle. Per the germline V gene, CDR1 is SGHTA and CDR2 is FQGNSA. CDR3 size: 16 residues. The DNA of the CDR3 is TGTGCCAGCCATCCATTAGTAGACAGTACGCTGAGTGAGCAGTTCTTC. This translates into CASHPLVDSTLSEQFF.

V gene TRBV5-1 combines with J gene TRBJ2-2; a weak D match, TRBD2 (5 bases). The V gene lost 1 base and the J gene lost 0 bases, with 7 bases spanning the gap. CDR1 is SGHRS, CDR2 YFSETQ, per germline. This CDR3 has 15 amino acids. The CDR3 bases are TGCGCCAGCAGCTTGAGCGGAGCGAACACCGGGGAGCTGTTTTTT. This encodes CASSLSGANTGELFF. The entire variable domain, with the rest obtained from reference TRBV5-1 and TRBJ2-2, is as follows: KAGVTQTPRYLIKTRGQQVTLSCSPISGHRSVSWYQQTPGQGLQFLFEYFSETQRNKGNFPGRFSGRQFSNSRSEMNVSTLELGDSALYLCASSLSGANTGELFFGEGSRLTVL.

This clone has just a few counts. The chain couples TRBV30 to TRBJ1-2; D gene ambiguous. This CDR3 is built from 15 residues. The V end lost 5 bases, the J end lost 4 bases, and 20 bases lay between the germline ends. CDR1 is GTSNPN and CDR2 is SVGIG in the germline V gene (reference sequence). Written as DNA, the CDR3 is TGTGCCTGGGGACTAGGTTTTGGGCTTGGCTATGGCTACACCTTC. It is translated as CAWGLGFGLGYGYTF. Full variable domain (remainder filled in from reference TRBV30 and TRBJ1-2): SQTIHQWPATLVQPVGSPLSLECTVEGTSNPNLYWYRQAAGRGLQLLFYSVGIGQISSEVPQNLSASRPQDRQFILSSKKLLLSDSGFYLCAWGLGFGLGYGYTFGSGTRLTVV.

This clone appeared a few times. The chain employs TRBV7-2 and TRBJ2-1; no clear D. The CDR3 extends over 13 amino acids. Germline V gives CDR1 SGHTA, CDR2 FQGNSA. V lost 6 bases, J lost 0 bases, and 6 bases lay in between. The CDR3, as DNA: TGTGCCAGCAGTTATCCCTCCTACAATGAGCAGTTCTTC. As protein: CASSYPSYNEQFF.

V and J are TRBV7-9 and TRBJ2-7; 7 bases fit TRBD1. CDR1 and CDR2 (germline): SEHNR, FQNEAQ (reference sequence). The V segment lost 1 base and the J segment 5 bases; nucleotides outside the gene matches: 5. This CDR3 comprises 14 residues. The CDR3 sequence: CASSLVGQADEQYF. The CDR3 nucleotides are TGTGCCAGCAGCTTAGTCGGACAGGCGGACGAGCAGTACTTC.

The chain has TRBV10-3 and TRBJ2-7, with TRBD1 matching over 9 bases. The length of the CDR3 is 15 residues. Germline V CDR1 and CDR2: ENHRY, SYGVKD. The V gene end was trimmed by 2 bases and the J gene end by 3 bases; junction bases not matched to a gene: 5. The CDR3: CAISEGTGLYYEQYF. The CDR3 region has the DNA TGTGCCATCAGTGAGGGGACAGGGCTATACTACGAGCAGTACTTC.

The chain uses TRBV19 and TRBJ1-2; D possibly corresponds to TRBD1 (6 bases). CDR3 length: 15 residues. Germline V CDR1 and CDR2: LNHDA, SQIVND (reference sequence). Trimming shortened V by 5 bases and J by 5 bases, and 18 bases separated the two germline ends. The CDR3 loop reads CASSPPQGSTYGYTF. The CDR3 region has the DNA TGTGCCAGTAGTCCCCCCCAGGGGTCGACATATGGCTACACCTTC. The full variable domain, completed using reference TRBV19 and TRBJ1-2, is DGGITQSPKYLFRKEGQNVTLSCEQNLNHDAMYWYRQDPGQGLRLIYYSQIVNDFQKGDIAEGYSVSREKKESFPLTVTSAQKNPTAFYLCASSPPQGSTYGYTFGSGTRLTVV.

This clone was counted between two and nine times. V and J are TRBV28 and TRBJ1-4, with a tentative D call TRBD1 (5 bases). The germline CDR1 and CDR2 sequences are MDHEN and SYDVKM. The CDR3 consists of 15 residues. V was shortened by 6 bases and J by 8 bases, with 19 bases between the two germline ends. The CDR3 protein is CASSGNTGTREKLFF. The CDR3 coding sequence is TGTGCCAGCAGCGGTAATACAGGCACCCGGGAAAAACTGTTTTTT. Together with reference TRBV28 and TRBJ1-4, the CDR3 gives the full variable domain: DVKVTQSSRYLVKRTGEKVFLECVQDMDHENMFWYRQDPGLGLRLIYFSYDVKMKEKGDIPEGYSVSREKKERFSLILESASTNQTSMYLCASSGNTGTREKLFFGSGTQLSVL.

This clone showed up just a few times. The rearrangement joins TRBV9 to TRBJ2-4, with 11 bases identical to TRBD2. V lost 0 bases and J lost 5; bases outside the gene matches: 4. The CDR3 is 16 amino acids. The germline CDR1 and CDR2 sequences are SGDLS and YYNGEE. CDR3 DNA sequence: TGTGCCAGCAGCGTAGCTGGGACTAGCGGAGAAAACATTCAGTACTTC. It codes for CASSVAGTSGENIQYF.

This clone was picked up a small number of times. Other DNA sequences within the sample encode an identical CDR3. The chain uses TRBV18 and TRBJ2-3; D is undetermined. Germline CDR1 and CDR2: KGHSH and LQKENI. CDR3 size: 14 residues. The germline V and J ends were trimmed by 3 bases and 1 base, with 8 bases remaining between them. Written as DNA, the CDR3 is TGTGCCAGCTCACCGGGTTCTCGCACAGATACGCAGTATTTT. Translating it yields CASSPGSRTDTQYF.

The rearrangement joins TRBV29-1 to TRBJ2-5; no firm D call. Germline V gives CDR1 SQVTM, CDR2 ANQGSEA. This CDR3 is 12 amino acids long. The V and J ends lost 6 bases and 1 base respectively, with 9 bases between them. CDR3: CSVDEIQETQYF. In DNA, the CDR3 is TGCAGCGTAGACGAAATCCAAGAGACCCAGTACTTC. Together with reference TRBV29-1 and TRBJ2-5, the CDR3 gives the full variable domain: SAVISQKPSRDICQRGTSLTIQCQVDSQVTMMFWYRQQPGQSLTLIATANQGSEATYESGFVIDKFPISRPNLTFSTLTVSNMSPEDSSIYLCSVDEIQETQYFGPGTRLLVL.

This clone was recorded a few times. The genes are TRBV5-6 and TRBJ1-4; D gene ambiguous. Germline loops: CDR1 SGHDT, CDR2 YYEEEE. The CDR3 consists of 14 residues. V was clipped by 0 bases and J by 8 bases, with 11 bases between them. CDR3 coding DNA: TGTGCCAGCAGCTTGGATCTCCGAGGAGAAAAACTGTTTTTT. Translating it yields CASSLDLRGEKLFF.

This clone showed up just a few times. The rearrangement links TRBV28 to TRBJ2-7; 8 bases fit TRBD2. From germline, CDR1 is MDHEN and CDR2 SYDVKM. This CDR3 region has 13 residues. The V segment lost 6 bases and the J segment 6 bases; nucleotides outside the gene matches: 7. CDR3 region: CASRAGLVGEQYF. The CDR3 DNA is TGTGCCAGCAGGGCGGGACTAGTGGGCGAGCAGTACTTC. Full variable domain (rest looked up from reference TRBV28 and TRBJ2-7): DVKVTQSSRYLVKRTGEKVFLECVQDMDHENMFWYRQDPGLGLRLIYFSYDVKMKEKGDIPEGYSVSREKKERFSLILESASTNQTSMYLCASRAGLVGEQYFGPGTRLTVT.

The V call is TRBV2, the J call TRBJ1-2, with 8 bases that match TRBD1. The V gene end was trimmed by 6 bases and the J gene end by 1 base; junction bases not matched to a gene: 13. The CDR3 has 17 residues. Germline V lookup: CDR1 SNHLY, CDR2 FYNNEI. The CDR3 loop is CASRIGLDRASNYGYTF. The CDR3, as DNA: TGTGCCAGCAGGATAGGCTTGGACAGGGCCAGTAACTATGGCTACACCTTC. Filled out from reference TRBV2 and TRBJ1-2, the complete variable domain reads EPEVTQTPSHQVTQMGQEVILRCVPISNHLYFYWYRQILGQKVEFLVSFYNNEISEKSEIFDDQFSVERPDGSNFTLKIRSTKLEDSAMYFCASRIGLDRASNYGYTFGSGTRLTVV.

This chain uses TRBV7-9 with TRBJ2-3, with a weak D call TRBD2 (5 bases). The CDR3 consists of 14 residues. Trimming pared 4 bases from V and 6 bases from J, leaving 14 bases between. Germline lookup yields CDR1 SEHNR and CDR2 FQNEAQ (reference sequence). The CDR3 reads CASSYIPRRDTQYF. CDR3 nucleotide sequence: TGTGCCAGCAGCTACATACCCCGGAGGGATACGCAGTATTTT.

This clone was seen only a few times. The V gene is TRBV19, the J gene TRBJ2-5; weak D call: TRBD2 (5 bases). In germline, CDR1 is LNHDA, CDR2 SQIVND (reference sequence). The CDR3 is made up of 14 amino acids. Deletions cut 3 bases from V and 5 bases from J, with 13 bases between. This CDR3 is CASSMNPAVETQYF. The CDR3 bases are TGTGCCAGTAGTATGAATCCAGCGGTGGAGACCCAGTACTTC.

V gene TRBV5-1 combines with J gene TRBJ2-7; either TRBD1 or TRBD2 may supply D (6 bases each). Trimming removed 4 bases at V and 2 bases at J, with 16 bases between. Germline V lookup: CDR1 SGHRS, CDR2 YFSETQ. The CDR3 contains 15 residues. As DNA, the CDR3 is TGCGCCAGCAGCGACACGGGGGCCGGAACCTACGAGCAGTACTTC. Its translation is CASSDTGAGTYEQYF.

This clone occurred a few times. J is TRBJ2-7 and V is TRBV7-2; D is possibly TRBD2 (5 bases). Germline assignment: CDR1 SGHTA and CDR2 FQGNSA. Trimming pared 1 base from V and 3 bases from J, leaving 10 bases between. The length of the CDR3 is 14 residues. The CDR3 nucleotides are TGTGCCAGCAGCTTAGTAGCGCCCAGCTACGAGCAGTACTTC. Its translation is CASSLVAPSYEQYF.

This clone was seen more than once but under ten times. This chain's CDR3 is CASSWSDPRISYEQYF. For the CDR3, the DNA is TGTGCCAGCAGCTGGTCAGACCCCAGAATCTCCTACGAGCAGTACTTC. V usage is TRBV13 and J usage is TRBJ2-7, with no clear D. Trimming removed 4 bases from V and 0 bases from J, with 16 bases in between. This CDR3 is built from 16 residues. From germline, CDR1 is PRHDT and CDR2 FYEKMQ (reference sequence).